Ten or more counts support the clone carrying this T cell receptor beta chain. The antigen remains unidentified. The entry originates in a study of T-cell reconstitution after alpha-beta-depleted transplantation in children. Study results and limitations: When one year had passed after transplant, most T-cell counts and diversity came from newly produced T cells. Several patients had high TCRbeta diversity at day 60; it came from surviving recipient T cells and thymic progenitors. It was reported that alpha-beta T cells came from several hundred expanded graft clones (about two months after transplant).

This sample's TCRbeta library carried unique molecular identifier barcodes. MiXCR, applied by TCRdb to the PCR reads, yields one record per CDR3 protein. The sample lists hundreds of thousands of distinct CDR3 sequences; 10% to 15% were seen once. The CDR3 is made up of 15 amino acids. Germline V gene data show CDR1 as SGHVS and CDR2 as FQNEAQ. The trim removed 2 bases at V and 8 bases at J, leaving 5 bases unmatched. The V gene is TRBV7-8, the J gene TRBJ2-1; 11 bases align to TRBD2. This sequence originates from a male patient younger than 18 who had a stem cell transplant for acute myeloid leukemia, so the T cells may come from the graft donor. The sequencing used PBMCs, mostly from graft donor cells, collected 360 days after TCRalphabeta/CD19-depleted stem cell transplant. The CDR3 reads CASSLSSGRADEQFF. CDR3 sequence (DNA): TGTGCCAGCAGCTTAAGTAGCGGGAGGGCAGATGAGCAGTTCTTC.